Following are 13 T cell receptor beta chains from one sample sequenced in a study of identical twins. TCRdb passed the 5' RACE reads through MiXCR, listing each CDR3 protein once. The sample records roughly 1.6 million distinct CDR3 sequences, roughly 35% being singletons. Sequenced material: cord blood. The receptors were gathered from a newborn girl in good health.

The chain couples TRBV28 to TRBJ2-5; D tentatively reads TRBD1 or TRBD2 (5 bases each). In germline, CDR1 is MDHEN, CDR2 SYDVKM. The germline V and J ends were trimmed by 5 bases and 4 bases, with 17 bases remaining between them. The length of the CDR3 is 15 residues. This chain's CDR3 is CASSLPPGGRETQYF. The CDR3 bases are TGTGCCAGCAGTCTGCCCCCTGGGGGAAGAGAGACCCAGTACTTC.

The chain carries TRBV20-1 and TRBJ2-2; the D gene is possibly TRBD1 (5 bases). V was pared by 5 bases and J by 4 bases, with 11 bases between. The CDR3 is 13 residues long. Germline V gives CDR1 DFQATT, CDR2 SNEGSKA (reference sequence). The CDR3 region is CSASGRGTGELFF. The CDR3 bases are TGCAGTGCTTCAGGAAGGGGCACCGGGGAGCTGTTTTTT.

V gene TRBV12-3 or TRBV12-4 combines with J gene TRBJ2-7, with 7 bases aligning to TRBD2. The ends lost 5 bases at V and 6 bases at J; junction bases unmatched: 10. The CDR3 runs 14 residues. The CDR3 sequence: CASSPSGVRSEQYF. CDR3 nucleotides: TGTGCCAGCAGTCCAAGCGGGGTCCGCAGCGAGCAGTACTTC.

This clonotype was seen only a few times. The rearrangement links TRBV6-5 to TRBJ1-6; a weak D match, TRBD1 (6 bases). The CDR3 spans 14 residues. The germline gives CDR1 MNHEY, CDR2 SVGAGI. Trimming took 2 bases from V and 7 from J, leaving 9 bases between them. The CDR3 protein is CASSYRDKNSPLHF. CDR3 nucleotide sequence: TGTGCCAGCAGTTACCGGGACAAGAATTCACCCCTCCACTTT.

This clonotype was seen only once. One end of the junction fails to match germline, which may point to a read error. The genes are TRBV20-1 and TRBJ2-1; 8 nucleotides match TRBD2. The CDR3 contains 14 residues. CDR1 and CDR2 from the germline V gene are DFQATT and SNEGSKA (reference sequence). In DNA, the CDR3 is TGCAGTGCCGCAGGCGGGAGGTCCTGCAATGAGCAGTTCTTC. Protein sequence: CSAAGGRSCNEQFF.

V usage is TRBV20-1 and J usage is TRBJ1-5; TRBD1 is a possible D gene (5 bases). This CDR3 region has 15 residues. The germline CDR1 and CDR2 sequences are DFQATT and SNEGSKA (reference sequence). Between the trimmed V and J ends, which lost 4 bases and 4 bases, there was a span of 17 bases. The chain's CDR3 is CSATVAGSFNQPQHF. CDR3 nucleotides: TGCAGTGCTACGGTAGCAGGGTCCTTTAATCAGCCCCAGCATTTT.

The chain recombines TRBV6-1 with TRBJ1-2; tentative D call: TRBD1 (6 bases). V was shortened by 1 base and J by 6 bases, with 12 bases between the two germline ends. The CDR3 is 14 amino acids. CDR1 MNHNS and CDR2 SASEGT come from the germline V gene. CDR3 sequence (DNA): TGTGCCAGCAGTGAAGGAAGAGACAGGCATGGCTACACCTTC. It specifies CASSEGRDRHGYTF.

J is TRBJ2-7 and V is TRBV2; 9 bases agree with TRBD1. The CDR3 is 12 residues long. V gave up 7 bases and J gave up 4 bases; unmatched junction bases: 2. Germline CDR1 and CDR2: SNHLY and FYNNEI. For the CDR3, the DNA is TGTGCCAGCACGGACAGGGGATACGAGCAGTACTTC. It yields the protein CASTDRGYEQYF. Using reference TRBV2 and TRBJ2-7 for the parts outside the CDR3, the full variable domain is EPEVTQTPSHQVTQMGQEVILRCVPISNHLYFYWYRQILGQKVEFLVSFYNNEISEKSEIFDDQFSVERPDGSNFTLKIRSTKLEDSAMYFCASTDRGYEQYFGPGTRLTVT.

The chain uses TRBV2 and TRBJ2-7, with 14 bases identical to TRBD2. The better agreement between TRBJ2-5 and the DNA end casts doubt on the J call. The CDR3 spans 14 residues. Germline loops: CDR1 SNHLY, CDR2 FYNNEI. CDR3 residues: CATGGTSGRETQYF. As DNA, the CDR3 is TGTGCCACCGGCGGGACTAGCGGGAGAGAGACCCAGTACTTC.

Comments on this clonotype: A much larger clone is a single base away; this may be a read error. The genes are TRBV2 and TRBJ2-1, with 7 bases fitting TRBD1. The trim removed 8 bases at V and 7 bases at J, leaving 11 bases unmatched. Germline V CDR1 and CDR2: SNHLY, FYNNEI. The CDR3 loop spans 14 amino acids. CDR3 DNA sequence: TGTGCCAGCGGCACCGAGCAACAGGGGAATGAGCAGTTCTTC. Its translation: CASGTEQQGNEQFF.

There are a few counts of this clonotype. The chain employs TRBV27 and TRBJ2-6; 7 bases align to TRBD1. V gave up 0 bases and J gave up 3 bases; unmatched junction bases: 2. CDR1 and CDR2 from the germline V gene are MNHEY and SMNVEV (reference sequence). This CDR3 comprises 16 residues. CDR3 bases: TGTGCCAGCAGTTTATCCGCAGGGGGTGGGGCCAACGTCCTGACTTTC. It translates to CASSLSAGGGANVLTF.

The chain combines TRBV4-1 with TRBJ2-7; D not certain. Germline V CDR1 and CDR2: MGHRA, YSYEKL. The CDR3 extends over 16 amino acids. The V gene lost 3 bases and the J gene lost 7 bases, with 22 bases spanning the gap. CDR3: CASSHIVVLSYNEQYF. CDR3 coding DNA: TGCGCCAGCAGCCACATTGTCGTTCTCAGCTACAATGAGCAGTACTTC.

The J gene is TRBJ2-3, the V gene TRBV7-9; TRBD1 agrees at 9 bases. With V trimmed by 4 bases and J by 4 bases, 3 bases remained unmatched. CDR1 SEHNR and CDR2 FQNEAQ come from the germline V gene (reference sequence). The CDR3 runs to 14 residues. CDR3 nucleotides: TGTGCCAGCAGCTGGGACAGGGATCCAGATACGCAGTATTTT. This translates into CASSWDRDPDTQYF.